The 30 T cell receptor beta chains presented below share a single source sample, sequenced in a study of T cells after yellow fever vaccination. TCRdb ran MiXCR on the 5' RACE reads and lists one entry per CDR3 protein. The sample holds 340,000 or so distinct CDR3 sequences, under 15% seen once. The material sequenced was CD4+ T cells sorted from PBMCs, taken 15 days after the yellow fever booster vaccination. These receptors all stem from a man aged 18-30 years who received the YFV17D yellow fever vaccine.

This clonotype appeared a few times. The V gene is TRBV3-1, the J gene TRBJ2-7; a possible D gene is TRBD1 (5 bases). V gave up 4 bases and J gave up 4 bases, with 17 bases separating them. The CDR3 has 15 residues. Germline V gene lookup returns CDR1 LGHDT and CDR2 YNNKEL (reference sequence). The CDR3, as DNA: TGTGCCAGCAGCCTGGGCGCAGCAGGGTTATACGAGCAGTACGTC. Amino acids: CASSLGAAGLYEQYV.

The chain recombines TRBV15 with TRBJ2-3, with TRBD2 matching 12 bases. The CDR3 totals 14 residues. CDR1 is LNHNV and CDR2 is YYDKDF in the germline V gene (reference sequence). With V trimmed by 3 bases and J by 5 bases, 0 bases remained unmatched. DNA for the CDR3: TGTGCCACCAGCAGGGGACTAGCGGGAGATACGCAGTATTTT. It encodes CATSRGLAGDTQYF.

In this sample, this clonotype turned up many times. The J gene is TRBJ1-5, the V gene TRBV5-1, with TRBD1 as a possible D gene (6 bases). The V end lost 4 bases, the J end lost 5 bases, and 16 bases lay between the germline ends. Germline CDR1 is SGHRS and CDR2 is YFSETQ. This CDR3 is 15 amino acids long. This chain's CDR3 is CASSVTGNKDQPQHF. As DNA, the CDR3 is TGCGCCAGCAGCGTAACAGGGAACAAGGATCAGCCCCAGCATTTT.

There are a few counts of this clonotype. Here the CDR3 DNA reads TGTGCCAGCAGCCAAGAAACGATCACACGGGCCCTTCCCTATGGCTACACCTTC. It encodes CASSQETITRALPYGYTF. The chain employs TRBV3-1 and TRBJ1-2; D not resolved. Per germline, CDR1 LGHDT and CDR2 YNNKEL (reference sequence). This CDR3 spans 18 amino acids. The ends were cut back, 0 bases at V and 4 bases at J, with 21 bases in the middle.

In this sample, this clonotype turned up a few times. The J gene is TRBJ2-7, the V gene TRBV6-2 or TRBV6-3; no clear D. The CDR3 extends over 11 amino acids. V was clipped by 8 bases and J by 1 base, with 6 bases between them. Germline CDR1 and CDR2: MNHEY and SVGEGT. The DNA for the CDR3 is TGTGCCAGCGCGACGTCCTACGAGCAGTACGTC. Its translation: CASATSYEQYV.

This clonotype was counted between two and nine times. The chain links TRBV18 to TRBJ2-7; D is unclear. This CDR3 has 14 residues. Germline V lookup: CDR1 KGHSH, CDR2 LQKENI. Trimming removed 3 bases at V and 7 bases at J, with 16 bases between. The CDR3 coding sequence is TGTGCCAGCTCACCCCCCGGTAGGATGGAGGAGCAGTACGTC. Its protein product is CASSPPGRMEEQYV.

This clonotype was counted a few times. V gene TRBV14 combines with J gene TRBJ1-2, with 10 bases that match TRBD1. Germline CDR1 is SGHDN and CDR2 is FVKESK. The CDR3 runs 16 residues. The V and J ends lost 4 bases and 6 bases, in that order; junction bases with no gene match: 11. The CDR3 bases are TGTGCCAGCAGCCCCGGACCTGACAGGGGGCTGCATGGCTACACCTTC. The encoded protein is CASSPGPDRGLHGYTF.

This clonotype was observed a handful of times. The V call is TRBV5-1, the J call TRBJ2-7; D tentatively fits TRBD1 or TRBD2 (5 bases each). Per the germline V gene, CDR1 is SGHRS and CDR2 is YFSETQ. CDR3 length equals 14 residues. V was trimmed by 5 bases and J by 6 bases, leaving 18 bases between them. The CDR3 is CASSRWGAGSEQYV. CDR3 sequence (DNA): TGCGCCAGCAGTCGTTGGGGCGCGGGTAGCGAGCAGTACGTC.

This sequence joins TRBV28 and TRBJ2-1; the match to TRBD1 covers 7 bases. The CDR3 runs 14 residues. Germline V gene data show CDR1 as MDHEN and CDR2 as SYDVKM. V gave up 8 bases and J gave up 5 bases; unmatched junction bases: 9. In DNA, the CDR3 is TGTGCCAGCCGGCAAGGACAGGTGCACAATGAGCAGTTCTTC. Translating it yields CASRQGQVHNEQFF.

The J gene is TRBJ2-1, the V gene TRBV5-1; 9 positions agree with TRBD2. There are 15 residues in the CDR3. Germline V lookup: CDR1 SGHRS, CDR2 YFSETQ. Trimming removed 0 bases from V and 10 bases from J; junction bases left unmatched: 8. The CDR3 spells CASSLVASGVQEQFF. CDR3 DNA sequence: TGCGCCAGCAGCTTGGTGGCTAGCGGGGTTCAGGAGCAGTTCTTC.

The chain joins TRBV7-9 to TRBJ2-5; D remains ambiguous. V dropped 1 base and J dropped 4 bases, with 7 bases sitting between them. Germline assignment: CDR1 SEHNR and CDR2 FQNEAQ (reference sequence). The CDR3 consists of 13 residues. The CDR3 reads CASSLGIAETQYF. The CDR3 region has the DNA TGTGCCAGCAGCTTAGGGATAGCAGAGACCCAGTACTTC.

The chain combines TRBV5-1 with TRBJ2-6; TRBD1 matches 7 bases. V gave up 1 base and J gave up 0 bases; unmatched junction bases: 7. This CDR3 contains 18 residues. Germline V gene data show CDR1 as SGHRS and CDR2 as YFSETQ. CDR3 sequence: CASSLTVAGGSGANVLTF. The CDR3 DNA is TGCGCCAGCAGCTTGACAGTGGCAGGGGGCTCTGGGGCCAACGTCCTGACTTTC.

This clonotype has a count of ten or more. The rearrangement joins TRBV7-6 to TRBJ1-1; no firm D call. The CDR3 contains 14 residues. Germline CDR1 reads SGHVS; CDR2 reads FNYEAQ. The V end lost 5 bases, the J end lost 3 bases, and 13 bases lay between the germline ends. The DNA of the CDR3 is TGTGCCAGCAGCATGTTAGAAGGAGACACTGAAGCTTTCTTT. Protein sequence: CASSMLEGDTEAFF.

This clonotype was seen a few times. This chain links TRBV12-3 or TRBV12-4 with TRBJ1-6; 12 bases line up with TRBD1. The CDR3 contains 14 residues. V was clipped by 8 bases and J by 9 bases; unmatched bases: 5. The CDR3 sequence is CASLRGQGASPLHF. The DNA of the CDR3 is TGTGCCAGCCTACGGGGACAGGGGGCTTCACCCCTCCACTTT.

This clonotype was counted only a few times. The chain joins TRBV5-5 to TRBJ2-1; D gene uncertain. The V and J ends lost 3 bases and 4 bases respectively, with 8 bases between them. Germline V gene sequence: CDR1 SGHKS, CDR2 YYEKEE (reference sequence). The CDR3 spans 13 residues. The CDR3 sequence: CASSYRLYNEQFF. The CDR3 bases are TGTGCCAGCAGCTATCGTCTGTACAATGAGCAGTTCTTC.

This clonotype ranks as medium-sized. In DNA form, the CDR3 reads TGTGCCAGCAGCCAGCTTGGGACAGGGGGTAATTCACCCCTCCACTTT. Its translation is CASSQLGTGGNSPLHF. The rearrangement joins TRBV3-1 to TRBJ1-6; 11 nucleotides line up with TRBD1. This CDR3 region has 16 residues. The V segment lost 3 bases and the J segment 6 bases; nucleotides outside the gene matches: 4. Germline CDR1 is LGHDT and CDR2 is YNNKEL (reference sequence).

The chain links TRBV5-1 to TRBJ2-3; unclear D gene. The CDR3 is 15 residues long. Germline lookup yields CDR1 SGHRS and CDR2 YFSETQ. V shed 2 bases and J shed 2 bases, with 12 bases lying between them. CDR3 bases: TGCGCCAGCAGCTTAACGGGCCAGCTCACAGATACGCAGTATTTT. Translated, it gives CASSLTGQLTDTQYF. Full variable domain (rest looked up from reference TRBV5-1 and TRBJ2-3): KAGVTQTPRYLIKTRGQQVTLSCSPISGHRSVSWYQQTPGQGLQFLFEYFSETQRNKGNFPGRFSGRQFSNSRSEMNVSTLELGDSALYLCASSLTGQLTDTQYFGPGTRLTVL.

CDR3 nucleotide sequence: TGCGCCAGCAGCTTGGCTAGCGGGGGATCTAGCTCCTACGAGCAGTACTTC. Protein product: CASSLASGGSSSYEQYF. The chain employs TRBV5-1 and TRBJ2-7, with TRBD2 matching 10 bases. Germline V gene sequence: CDR1 SGHRS, CDR2 YFSETQ. J was trimmed by 0 bases and V by 0 bases; bases with no gene match: 6. The CDR3 sequence is 17 residues long.

This chain uses TRBV5-1 with TRBJ2-7; D may correspond to TRBD1 or TRBD2 (6 bases each). The CDR3 is 14 residues long. Germline-derived CDR1 and CDR2 are SGHRS and YFSETQ. The germline V and J ends were trimmed by 6 bases and 0 bases, with 13 bases remaining between them. DNA for the CDR3: TGCGCCAGCACAGAGGGGGGTTCCTCCTACGAGCAGTACTTC. Its protein is CASTEGGSSYEQYF.

This clonotype appeared a few times. This rearrangement joins TRBV9 to TRBJ1-3; D is possibly TRBD1 (5 bases). Trimming removed 3 bases at V and 8 bases at J, with 12 bases between. Per the germline V gene, CDR1 is SGDLS and CDR2 is YYNGEE. CDR3 length: 13 amino acids. The CDR3 nucleotides are TGTGCCAGCAGCGCTCGATTGGGGGACACCATATATTTT. This gives the protein CASSARLGDTIYF.

The table lists this clonotype with a few counts. The chain uses TRBV7-9 and TRBJ1-5, with 7 bases aligning to TRBD1. Germline loops: CDR1 SEHNR, CDR2 FQNEAQ (reference sequence). The CDR3 totals 17 residues. V dropped 6 bases and J dropped 7; count of bases not matched to a gene: 18. CDR3 protein: CASSSGLGGGAIQPQHF. The CDR3, as DNA: TGTGCCAGCAGTTCCGGGTTGGGAGGGGGCGCGATCCAGCCCCAGCATTTT.

The V and J genes are TRBV5-1 and TRBJ2-1, with 7 bases aligning to TRBD2. The CDR3 is 16 residues long. V shed 4 bases, J shed 2 bases, and the junction held 9 bases outside the gene matches. Germline loops: CDR1 SGHRS, CDR2 YFSETQ. CDR3 sequence (DNA): TGCGCCAGCAGCCAGCGGTTACGGGGGGCCTACAATGAGCAGTTCTTC. This encodes CASSQRLRGAYNEQFF.

In this sample, this clonotype turned up a few times. In DNA form, the CDR3 reads TGCGCCAGCAGCCCCACCCCCCTGGGTACAGATACGCAGTATTTT. As protein: CASSPTPLGTDTQYF. This chain connects TRBV5-1 to TRBJ2-3; D gene uncertain. V dropped 4 bases and J dropped 3 bases, with 15 bases sitting between them. The CDR3 runs 15 residues. The germline CDR1 and CDR2 sequences are SGHRS and YFSETQ.

This clonotype appeared a few times. This chain uses TRBV6-1 with TRBJ1-6; unclear D gene. From germline, CDR1 is MNHNS and CDR2 SASEGT. Trimming pared 4 bases from V and 6 bases from J, leaving 10 bases between. There are 14 residues in the CDR3. The CDR3 bases are TGTGCCAGCAGTGTGCCAGGCGTTAATTCACCCCTCCACTTT. Its protein is CASSVPGVNSPLHF.

The V call is TRBV29-1, the J call TRBJ2-7; 7 positions match TRBD2. V shed 4 bases and J 7 bases; nucleotides not matched to a gene: 16. From germline, CDR1 is SQVTM and CDR2 ANQGSEA. The CDR3 extends over 15 amino acids. DNA of the CDR3: TGCAGCGTTGGAAATTCGCCTAGCGGTGCTAGAGAGCAGTACTTC. It translates to CSVGNSPSGAREQYF.

There are many counts of this clonotype. This chain joins TRBV5-4 and TRBJ1-5; D may be TRBD1 (5 bases). Looked up from germline, CDR1 is SGHNT and CDR2 is YYREEE (reference sequence). This CDR3 has 15 amino acids. Trimming removed 0 bases at V and 7 bases at J, with 14 bases between. The CDR3 DNA reads as TGTGCCAGCAGCTTGGGTCAGGGTATTTTGCAGCCCCAGCATTTT. Amino acids: CASSLGQGILQPQHF.

This clonotype was observed a handful of times. The chain recombines TRBV5-1 with TRBJ2-7, with a weak D call TRBD1 (5 bases). Trimming shortened V by 4 bases and J by 3 bases, and 17 bases separated the two germline ends. Germline lookup yields CDR1 SGHRS and CDR2 YFSETQ. This CDR3 has 15 residues. In nucleotides, the CDR3 is TGCGCCAGCAGCCACGTCTGGGGCGGATTCTACGAGCAGTACGTC. It yields the protein CASSHVWGGFYEQYV.

The chain carries TRBV2 and TRBJ2-5; D possibly corresponds to TRBD2 (7 bases). The CDR3 extends over 14 amino acids. Germline CDR1 and CDR2: SNHLY and FYNNEI. The V gene lost 11 bases and the J gene lost 5 bases, with 21 bases spanning the gap. The CDR3 protein is CAGGARGPGETQYF. CDR3 nucleotides: TGTGCCGGAGGGGCGCGGGGGCCGGGGGAGACCCAGTACTTC.

V gene TRBV9 combines with J gene TRBJ2-4, with D possibly being TRBD1 (6 bases). The germline V and J ends were trimmed by 1 base and 2 bases, with 19 bases remaining between them. This CDR3 is 18 amino acids long. Germline CDR1 SGDLS, CDR2 YYNGEE. CDR3: CASSVSSDSRRSKNIQYF. CDR3 sequence (DNA): TGTGCCAGCAGCGTATCCTCGGACAGTCGTCGGTCCAAAAACATTCAGTACTTC.

This clonotype was counted ten times or more. V and J are TRBV20-1 and TRBJ2-1, with unresolved D. V lost 5 bases and J 3 bases, leaving 17 bases between the germline ends. The CDR3 covers 15 residues. CDR1 and CDR2 (germline): DFQATT, SNEGSKA (reference sequence). The CDR3 DNA sequence: TGCAGTGCTTCGACTGGCCGTACATTCTACAATGAGCAGTTCTTC. Protein: CSASTGRTFYNEQFF.